Following are 17 T cell receptor beta chains from one sample sequenced in a study of T cells after yellow fever vaccination. MiXCR was run by TCRdb on the 5' RACE reads, yielding one entry per CDR3 protein. The sample has some 350,000 distinct CDR3 sequences, roughly 4.3% seen once. The sample consisted of PBMCs, taken 5 days after the yellow fever booster vaccination. These receptors originate from a man aged 18 to 30 who received the YFV17D yellow fever vaccine.

This clonotype turned up a few times. The CDR3 loop reads CASSVGRALNTGELFF. The CDR3 DNA sequence: TGTGCCAGCAGCGTTGGACGGGCTCTGAACACCGGGGAGCTGTTTTTT. The rearrangement joins TRBV9 to TRBJ2-2; unclear D gene. CDR1 is SGDLS, CDR2 YYNGEE, per germline. V lost 2 bases to trimming and J lost 1 base, with 12 bases between them. The CDR3 totals 16 residues.

This clonotype has just a few counts. This chain joins TRBV6-5 and TRBJ1-2; the D is unclear. The germline V and J ends were trimmed by 6 bases and 3 bases, with 17 bases remaining between them. This CDR3 region has 15 residues. Germline CDR1 and CDR2: MNHEY and SVGAGI. CDR3 region: CASRKGYTSDYGYTF. The CDR3 DNA sequence: TGTGCCAGCAGGAAAGGGTACACATCGGACTATGGCTACACCTTC.

The rearrangement links TRBV4-1 to TRBJ1-4; D remains unclear. Trimming took 3 bases from V and 3 from J, leaving 5 bases between them. The CDR3 runs to 13 residues. Germline CDR1 MGHRA, CDR2 YSYEKL. The CDR3 region is CASSQLANEKLFF. CDR3 sequence (DNA): TGCGCCAGCAGCCAGTTGGCTAATGAAAAACTGTTTTTT.

There are many counts of this clonotype. The chain combines TRBV7-6 with TRBJ2-5; TRBD2 aligns across 7 bases. The ends lost 5 bases at V and 3 bases at J; junction bases unmatched: 6. The CDR3 contains 14 residues. Germline V lookup: CDR1 SGHVS, CDR2 FNYEAQ. CDR3 DNA sequence: TGTGCCAGCAGCCCCCCTCGGGGGGAAGAGACCCAGTACTTC. Translated, it gives CASSPPRGEETQYF.

This clonotype was found a few times. The rearrangement links TRBV18 to TRBJ2-1, with 9 bases lining up with TRBD1. Per germline, CDR1 KGHSH and CDR2 LQKENI. The length of the CDR3 is 15 residues. V was clipped by 2 bases and J by 4 bases; unmatched bases: 3. The CDR3 reads CASSPSDRGYNEQFF. The CDR3 nucleotides read TGTGCCAGCTCACCATCGGACAGGGGATACAATGAGCAGTTCTTC. The variable domain in full, with the rest retrieved from reference TRBV18 and TRBJ2-1, is NAGVMQNPRHLVRRRGQEARLRCSPMKGHSHVYWYRQLPEEGLKFMVYLQKENIIDESGMPKERFSAEFPKEGPSILRIQQVVRGDSAAYFCASSPSDRGYNEQFFGPGTRLTVL.

The chain has TRBV5-1 and TRBJ1-5; no clear D gene. The CDR3 is made up of 15 amino acids. The ends were cut back, 1 base at V and 7 bases at J, with 15 bases in the middle. Germline V gives CDR1 SGHRS, CDR2 YFSETQ. Here the CDR3 DNA reads TGCGCCAGCAGCTTGAGGGATCGGTGGGGACAGCCCCAGCATTTT. It specifies CASSLRDRWGQPQHF.

This clonotype came up many times. The rearrangement links TRBV10-2 to TRBJ2-1; TRBD1 aligns across 9 bases. CDR1 and CDR2 from the germline V gene are WSHSY and SAAADI. The J segment lost 2 bases and the V segment lost 8 bases, leaving 4 bases of the junction unmatched. The CDR3 has 14 residues. The CDR3 region has the DNA TGCGCCAGCCGTGGACAGGGGCCCTACAATGAGCAGTTCTTC. Amino acid sequence: CASRGQGPYNEQFF.

Many counts were recorded for this clonotype. The chain joins TRBV6-5 to TRBJ1-2; tentatively, D is TRBD1 (6 bases). There are 13 residues in the CDR3. Germline CDR1 MNHEY, CDR2 SVGAGI. The V end was cut by 5 bases, the J end by 8 bases, with 15 bases between. The CDR3 region is CASSNGQFYGYTF. In nucleotides, the CDR3 is TGTGCCAGCAGTAACGGACAGTTCTACGGCTACACCTTC.

The chain employs TRBV7-9 and TRBJ1-1; tentatively, D is TRBD1 (5 bases). CDR1 is SEHNR, CDR2 FQNEAQ, per germline (reference sequence). Trimming pared 4 bases from V and 4 bases from J, leaving 19 bases between. The length of the CDR3 is 16 residues. CDR3: CASSSLREKRITEAFF. The CDR3 bases are TGTGCCAGCAGCTCTCTCAGGGAAAAGAGAATCACTGAAGCTTTCTTT.

The chain recombines TRBV21-1 with TRBJ1-1; the DNA was not used to check the table's D call, TRBD1. TRBV21-1 is a pseudogene. The CDR3 length is 16 residues. The CDR3 sequence: CASSNNLRTVNTEAFF. The CDR3 DNA is TGTGCCAGCAGCAACAACCTTCGGACAGTAAACACTGAAGCTTTCTTT.

This clonotype was seen only a few times. The chain links TRBV7-7 to TRBJ2-7; the D is unclear. CDR1 and CDR2 (germline): SSHAT, FNYEAQ (reference sequence). The CDR3 has 13 amino acids. The CDR3 DNA is TGTGCTAGCAGCTTAGAGAATTCTTACGAGCAGTACGTC. Protein: CASSLENSYEQYV.

This clonotype was observed many times. The chain recombines TRBV27 with TRBJ2-5; the D is unclear. CDR1 MNHEY and CDR2 SMNVEV come from the germline V gene (reference sequence). The CDR3 length is 13 residues. V was clipped by 2 bases and J by 5 bases, with 9 bases between them. The CDR3 DNA sequence: TGTGCCAGCAGTTTACTAGTTGGTGAGACCCAGTACTTC. Translated: CASSLLVGETQYF.

This clonotype has just a few counts. This rearrangement joins TRBV12-2 to TRBJ2-5; the table's D gene call, TRBD2, was not cross checked with the DNA. TRBV12-2 is deemed a pseudogene. The CDR3 extends over 15 amino acids. CDR3 sequence: CASRFQRGIDETQYF. The CDR3 nucleotides are TGTGCAAGTCGCTTCCAGCGGGGAATTGATGAGACCCAGTACTTC.

This clonotype was seen many times. The genes are TRBV4-2 and TRBJ2-5; TRBD1 matches at 9 bases. Germline lookup yields CDR1 LGHNA and CDR2 YNFKEQ. After removal of 0 bases from V and 4 bases from J, the junction contained 3 bases not matched to a gene. This CDR3 comprises 15 residues. CDR3 DNA sequence: TGTGCCAGCAGCCAAGAGCTACAGGGGGCAGAGACCCAGTACTTC. Its translation is CASSQELQGAETQYF.

This clonotype occurred many times. The chain combines TRBV7-9 with TRBJ1-5; D is ambiguous. The CDR3 runs to 15 residues. Germline V CDR1 and CDR2: SEHNR, FQNEAQ (reference sequence). V was shortened by 3 bases and J by 5 bases, with 14 bases between the two germline ends. The CDR3 loop reads CASSFGPDGYQPQHF. In DNA form, the CDR3 reads TGTGCCAGCAGCTTCGGTCCCGACGGTTATCAGCCCCAGCATTTT.

This clonotype has ten or more counts. The rearrangement links TRBV7-2 to TRBJ2-3, with D possibly being TRBD2 (7 bases). The CDR3 is 14 amino acids. The germline V gene encodes CDR1 SGHTA and CDR2 FQGNSA. V lost 2 bases and J lost 6, with 12 bases in between. This CDR3 is CASSLSGGADTQYF. The CDR3 nucleotides are TGTGCCAGCAGCTTATCGGGGGGCGCGGATACGCAGTATTTT.

The chain couples TRBV5-6 to TRBJ1-4, with 7 bases matching TRBD1. The J segment lost 5 bases and the V segment lost 2 bases, leaving 9 bases of the junction unmatched. Germline CDR1 is SGHDT and CDR2 is YYEEEE. The CDR3 is 16 amino acids. CDR3 region: CASSFLRVRGNEKLFF. Here the CDR3 DNA reads TGTGCCAGCAGCTTTCTCCGAGTCAGGGGGAATGAAAAACTGTTTTTT.